These 28 T cell receptor beta chains were sequenced from one sample in a study of breast tumors, draining lymph nodes, adjacent tissues. The lymph nodes were axillary draining lymph nodes from breast cancer patients. TCRdb itself ran the multiplex PCR reads through MiXCR, one entry per CDR3 protein. The sample holds some 130,000 distinct CDR3 sequences; just under 20% are singletons and the top ten take 3.5% to 4.5%. Sample: axillary lymph node tissue. These receptors were obtained from a female donor with breast cancer. Some clones in this sample may be carry-over from other donors' samples.

This clonotype appeared many times. This chain connects TRBV20-1 to TRBJ2-7, with unresolved D. This CDR3 region has 13 residues. Deletions cut 6 bases from V and 2 bases from J, with 14 bases between. The germline gives CDR1 DFQATT, CDR2 SNEGSKA (reference sequence). CDR3 sequence: CSAITFDTYEQYF. CDR3 in DNA: TGCAGTGCGATTACTTTCGATACCTACGAGCAGTACTTC.

To note about this clonotype: A read error may be the cause here, since a much bigger clone is one base away. The chain recombines TRBV12-3 or TRBV12-4 with TRBJ1-2; TRBD1 matches at 7 bases. The CDR3 runs 13 residues. The ends lost 6 bases at V and 4 bases at J; junction bases unmatched: 5. CDR3 nucleotide sequence: TGTGCCAGCAGACAACAGGGGTTCTATGGCTACACCTTC. This codes for CASRQQGFYGYTF.

This clonotype was observed at least ten times. V usage is TRBV25-1 and J usage is TRBJ2-1; the D gene could be TRBD1 or TRBD2 (5 bases each). This CDR3 region has 16 residues. The V end was cut by 4 bases, the J end by 4 bases, with 17 bases between. Per the germline V gene, CDR1 is MGHDK and CDR2 is SYGVNS. The CDR3 loop reads CASSAGTGLVYNEQFF. In DNA form, the CDR3 reads TGTGCCAGCAGTGCTGGGACCGGTTTGGTATACAATGAGCAGTTCTTC.

This clonotype has a count of ten or more. The rearrangement uses TRBV10-2 and TRBJ2-1, with 7 nucleotides matching TRBD1. Germline V gives CDR1 WSHSY, CDR2 SAAADI. The CDR3 is 12 amino acids. Trimming took 8 bases from V and 7 from J; bases not matched to a gene: 5. CDR3 sequence (DNA): TGCGCCAGCCGACTACAGGGGAATGAGCAGTTCTTC. This encodes CASRLQGNEQFF.

This clonotype has ten or more counts. The rearrangement uses TRBV6-4 and TRBJ2-7; D is ambiguous. The CDR3 loop spans 15 amino acids. Germline V gives CDR1 MRHNA, CDR2 SNTAGT. The V end lost 10 bases, the J end lost 0 bases, and 19 bases lay between the germline ends. CDR3 nucleotide sequence: TGTGCCAACCGGACGGAAGACCCTCTCTCCTACGAGCAGTACTTC. As protein: CANRTEDPLSYEQYF.

This clonotype has at least ten counts. The rearrangement links TRBV6-2 or TRBV6-3 to TRBJ2-7, with D hard to call. Germline V gene sequence: CDR1 MNHEY, CDR2 SVGEGT. The CDR3 loop spans 15 amino acids. Trimming left V 0 bases short and J 3 bases short, with 12 bases between. The CDR3 sequence: CASSYSSQNLYEQYF. The CDR3, as DNA: TGTGCCAGCAGTTACTCTAGCCAGAATCTCTACGAGCAGTACTTC.

The rearrangement uses TRBV30 and TRBJ2-1; TRBD2 agrees at 11 bases. J gave up 4 bases and V 2 bases, and 4 bases lay outside the gene matches. This CDR3 has 15 residues. The germline gives CDR1 GTSNPN, CDR2 SVGIG (reference sequence). Here the CDR3 reads CAWSLGLAVYNEQFF. The CDR3 nucleotides read TGTGCCTGGAGTCTGGGACTAGCGGTTTACAATGAGCAGTTCTTC.

This clonotype came up many times. J is TRBJ1-2 and V is TRBV9, with 10 bases lining up with TRBD1. This CDR3 region has 18 residues. Germline values: CDR1 SGDLS, CDR2 YYNGEE. V was clipped by 0 bases and J by 4 bases; unmatched bases: 12. CDR3 sequence (DNA): TGTGCCAGCAGCGTAGGGGGGCCGGGACAGGGGCCTACCTATGGCTACACCTTC. The encoded protein is CASSVGGPGQGPTYGYTF.

This clonotype was seen ten or more times. The chain carries TRBV5-4 and TRBJ2-2, with D maybe TRBD1 (6 bases). This CDR3 is 16 amino acids long. Germline CDR1 and CDR2: SGHNT and YYREEE (reference sequence). Trimming pared 3 bases from V and 0 bases from J, leaving 12 bases between. The CDR3 spells CASSSTPGANTGELFF. The CDR3 DNA follows: TGTGCCAGCAGCTCAACCCCAGGGGCGAACACCGGGGAGCTGTTTTTT.

This chain uses TRBV20-1 with TRBJ2-2; possible D gene TRBD2, 5 bases. CDR1 is DFQATT, CDR2 SNEGSKA, per germline (reference sequence). The CDR3 sequence is 16 residues long. V was pared by 6 bases and J by 0 bases, with 17 bases between. The CDR3 reads CSARKGSDPNTGELFF. The CDR3 region has the DNA TGCAGTGCCAGAAAGGGTAGCGACCCGAACACCGGGGAGCTGTTTTTT.

This clonotype was seen ten or more times. V gene TRBV18 combines with J gene TRBJ1-6, with a possible D match to TRBD1 (5 bases). The CDR3 runs 16 residues. Trimming took 3 bases from V and 9 from J, leaving 18 bases between them. Germline-derived CDR1 and CDR2 are KGHSH and LQKENI. The CDR3 bases are TGTGCCAGCTCACCCCCGGGAGCCGGGACGGGTTCACCCCTCCACTTT. Protein sequence: CASSPPGAGTGSPLHF.

This clonotype appeared many times. The V gene is TRBV6-5, the J gene TRBJ2-7, with 7 bases matching TRBD2. Looked up from germline, CDR1 is MNHEY and CDR2 is SVGAGI. With 7 bases clipped from V and 0 bases from J, the junction kept 6 bases outside the gene matches. The length of the CDR3 is 14 residues. CDR3 nucleotide sequence: TGTGCCAGCAATCAGCGGGGCTCCTCCTACGAGCAGTACTTC. Amino acids: CASNQRGSSYEQYF.

The chain recombines TRBV5-4 with TRBJ1-2; 8 nucleotides line up with TRBD1. The ends lost 4 bases at V and 5 bases at J; junction bases unmatched: 7. Germline CDR1 SGHNT, CDR2 YYREEE (reference sequence). There are 14 residues in the CDR3. DNA of the CDR3: TGTGCCAGCAGCCCGACAGGGGTAGATTATGGCTACACCTTC. Protein product: CASSPTGVDYGYTF.

This clonotype was detected many times. The chain is built from TRBV29-1 and TRBJ1-2, with D perhaps matching TRBD1 (6 bases). The V gene lost 4 bases and the J gene lost 3 bases, with 12 bases spanning the gap. CDR1 SQVTM and CDR2 ANQGSEA come from the germline V gene. This CDR3 has 13 residues. The CDR3 sequence: CSVVGDKHYGYTF. In nucleotides, the CDR3 is TGCAGCGTTGTGGGGGACAAACACTATGGCTACACCTTC.

In this sample, this clonotype turned up many times. The chain couples TRBV11-3 to TRBJ2-1; possible D gene TRBD2, 6 bases. The ends were cut back, 6 bases at V and 4 bases at J, with 16 bases in the middle. CDR3 length: 15 residues. Germline lookup yields CDR1 SGHNT and CDR2 YENEEA. CDR3: CASSPRVADYNEQFF. In DNA form, the CDR3 reads TGTGCCAGCAGTCCGAGGGTAGCGGATTACAATGAGCAGTTCTTC.

The gene calls are TRBV24-1 and TRBJ2-5, with D perhaps being TRBD1 or TRBD2 (5 bases each). The CDR3 has 17 residues. CDR1 KGHDR and CDR2 SFDVKD come from the germline V gene. The germline V and J ends were trimmed by 7 bases and 2 bases, with 22 bases remaining between them. The CDR3 DNA follows: TGTGCCACCAGCGGAGCGGACACTCTGTCCCATCAAGAGACCCAGTACTTC. This codes for CATSGADTLSHQETQYF.

This clonotype showed up many times. The genes are TRBV10-3 and TRBJ2-1; D perhaps matches TRBD1 (6 bases). Trimming removed 1 base from V and 9 bases from J, with 13 bases in between. Germline values: CDR1 ENHRY, CDR2 SYGVKD. The CDR3 totals 14 residues. The DNA of the CDR3 is TGTGCCATCAGTGAGTTTGGCGAGGGGGTTGAGCAGTTCTTC. Protein sequence: CAISEFGEGVEQFF.

In the case of this clonotype: One end of the junction varies from germline; a read error may be responsible. The V gene is TRBV9, the J gene TRBJ2-1; D unresolved. The CDR3 has 17 amino acids. Germline values: CDR1 SGDLS, CDR2 YYNGEE. CDR3: CASSVGPKGFRLDEQSF. DNA of the CDR3: TGTGCCAGCAGCGTAGGGCCAAAGGGATTTCGCCTAGATGAGCAGTCCTTC. Full variable domain (outside the CDR3, taken from reference TRBV9 and TRBJ2-1): DSGVTQTPKHLITATGQRVTLRCSPRSGDLSVYWYQQSLDQGLQFLIQYYNGEERAKGNILERFSAQQFPDLHSELNLSSLELGDSALYFCASSVGPKGFRLDEQSFGPGTRLTVL.

This clonotype was counted a few times. This may stem from a read error, because a much larger clone lies one nucleotide away. The rearrangement joins TRBV25-1 to TRBJ2-1; tentatively, D is TRBD2 (6 bases). This CDR3 contains 14 residues. Looked up from germline, CDR1 is MGHDK and CDR2 is SYGVNS. The CDR3 DNA sequence: TGTGCCAGCAGTGCGGAGGGATCCTACGATGAGCAGTTCTTC. Residues: CASSAEGSYDEQFF. The whole variable domain, filled in from reference TRBV25-1 and TRBJ2-1, reads EADIYQTPRYLVIGTGKKITLECSQTMGHDKMYWYQQDPGMELHLIHYSYGVNSTEKGDLSSESTVSRIRTEHFPLTLESARPSHTSQYLCASSAEGSYDEQFFGPGTRLTVL.

Concerning this clonotype itself: This may be a read error: a much more frequent sequence differs by one nucleotide. This chain uses TRBV9 with TRBJ2-1; D is undetermined. The V end was cut by 3 bases, the J end by 5 bases, with 6 bases between. Germline V gene sequence: CDR1 SGDLS, CDR2 YYNGEE. The CDR3 is made up of 12 amino acids. This chain's CDR3 is CASSATHNEQFF. CDR3 DNA: TGTGCCAGCAGCGCCACACACAATGAGCAGTTCTTC.

V gene TRBV28 combines with J gene TRBJ2-7; D remains ambiguous. CDR1 and CDR2 (germline): MDHEN, SYDVKM. CDR3 size: 10 residues. V was clipped by 8 bases and J by 5 bases, with 7 bases between them. The chain's CDR3 is CASGPHEQYF. The CDR3 DNA reads TGTGCCAGCGGACCGCACGAGCAGTACTTC.

This clonotype has just a few counts. The rearrangement uses TRBV6-5 and TRBJ1-5; 7 nucleotides agree with TRBD1. Germline CDR1 MNHEY, CDR2 SVGAGI. CDR3 length: 15 amino acids. V lost 6 bases, J lost 2 bases, and 7 bases stayed unmatched. This CDR3 is CASSRTGVGNQPQHF. In DNA, the CDR3 is TGTGCCAGCAGCCGAACAGGGGTTGGCAATCAGCCCCAGCATTTT.

This clonotype was detected many times. The rearrangement joins TRBV3-1 to TRBJ1-2; D not resolved. The CDR3 spans 15 residues. The V and J ends lost 2 bases and 6 bases respectively, with 16 bases between them. Germline values: CDR1 LGHDT, CDR2 YNNKEL (reference sequence). The CDR3 nucleotides are TGTGCCAGCAGCCAATTCCGGAGCCGGTCTGATGGCTACACCTTC. It specifies CASSQFRSRSDGYTF. The variable domain in full, with the rest retrieved from reference TRBV3-1 and TRBJ1-2, is DTAVSQTPKYLVTQMGNDKSIKCEQNLGHDTMYWYKQDSKKFLKIMFSYNNKELIINETVPNRFSPKSPDKAHLNLHINSLELGDSAVYFCASSQFRSRSDGYTFGSGTRLTVV.

This clonotype was recorded at least ten times. This rearrangement joins TRBV11-2 to TRBJ2-2; no clear D. This CDR3 is built from 16 residues. Trimming stripped 1 base from V and 1 base from J, with 10 bases between. The germline V gene has CDR1 SGHAT and CDR2 FQNNGV. CDR3 region: CASSLVSSVNTGELFF. The CDR3 DNA is TGTGCCAGCAGCTTAGTGTCGAGCGTGAACACCGGGGAGCTGTTTTTT.

In its sample, this clonotype was seen a few times. The J gene is TRBJ2-7, the V gene TRBV3-1; D is possibly TRBD2 (6 bases). The CDR3 consists of 14 residues. The V gene's germline CDR1 is LGHDT and CDR2 YNNKEL (reference sequence). Trimming cost V 0 bases and J 7 bases, with 13 bases left between them. The CDR3 reads CASSQERDMGEQYF. CDR3 in DNA: TGTGCCAGCAGCCAAGAGCGGGATATGGGAGAGCAGTACTTC.

This clonotype was seen at least ten times. V usage is TRBV20-1 and J usage is TRBJ2-7, with D hard to call. V lost 3 bases and J 2 bases, leaving 11 bases between the germline ends. The CDR3 sequence is 13 residues long. The germline V gene encodes CDR1 DFQATT and CDR2 SNEGSKA (reference sequence). The CDR3 nucleotides read TGCAGTGCTAGGTTCGGCAACACCTACGAGCAGTACTTC. It codes for CSARFGNTYEQYF.

This rearrangement joins TRBV19 to TRBJ2-7; 10 positions agree with TRBD2. CDR1 and CDR2 from the germline V gene are LNHDA and SQIVND (reference sequence). V lost 2 bases and J lost 2; bases outside the gene matches: 0. The CDR3 contains 14 residues. CDR3 in amino acids: CASSILAGAYEQYF. The CDR3 DNA reads as TGTGCCAGTAGTATACTAGCGGGAGCCTACGAGCAGTACTTC.

Points on this clonotype: A clone one base away is much larger, so this may be a read error. The chain has TRBV20-1 and TRBJ1-2; a possible D gene is TRBD1 (5 bases). CDR1 and CDR2 from the germline V gene are DFQATT and SNEGSKA (reference sequence). V was trimmed by 1 base and J by 0 bases, leaving 15 bases between them. This CDR3 is 16 amino acids long. CDR3: CSARANRPQTNYGYTF. Written as DNA, the CDR3 is TGCAGTGCTAGAGCCAACAGGCCTCAAACTAACTATGGCTACACCTTC.